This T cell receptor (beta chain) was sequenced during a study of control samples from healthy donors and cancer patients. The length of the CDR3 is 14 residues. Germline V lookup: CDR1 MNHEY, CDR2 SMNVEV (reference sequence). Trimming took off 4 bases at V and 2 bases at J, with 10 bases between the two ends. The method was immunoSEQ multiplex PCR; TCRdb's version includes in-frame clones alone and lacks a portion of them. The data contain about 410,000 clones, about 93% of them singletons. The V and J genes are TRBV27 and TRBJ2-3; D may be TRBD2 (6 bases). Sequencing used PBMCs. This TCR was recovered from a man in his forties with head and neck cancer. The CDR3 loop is CASSYGGYTDTQYF. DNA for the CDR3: TGTGCCAGCAGTTACGGGGGATACACAGATACGCAGTATTTT.